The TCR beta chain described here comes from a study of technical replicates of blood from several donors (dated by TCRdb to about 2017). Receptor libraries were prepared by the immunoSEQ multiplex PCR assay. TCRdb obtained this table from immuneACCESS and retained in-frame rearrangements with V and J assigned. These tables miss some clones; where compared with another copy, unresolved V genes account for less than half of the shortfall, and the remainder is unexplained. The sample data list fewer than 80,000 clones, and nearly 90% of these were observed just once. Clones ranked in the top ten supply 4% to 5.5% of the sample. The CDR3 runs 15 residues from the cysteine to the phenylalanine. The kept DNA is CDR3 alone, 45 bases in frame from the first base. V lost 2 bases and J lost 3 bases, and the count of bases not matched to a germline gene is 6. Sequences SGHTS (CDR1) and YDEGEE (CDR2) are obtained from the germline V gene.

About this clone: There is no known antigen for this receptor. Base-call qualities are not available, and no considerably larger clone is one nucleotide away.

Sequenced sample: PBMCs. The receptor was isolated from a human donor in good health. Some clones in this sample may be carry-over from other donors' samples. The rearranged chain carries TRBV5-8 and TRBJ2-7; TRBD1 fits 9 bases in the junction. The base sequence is TGTGCCAGCAGCTTCAAGGACAGGGGAGTCTACGAGCAGTACTTC. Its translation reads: CASSFKDRGVYEQYF.